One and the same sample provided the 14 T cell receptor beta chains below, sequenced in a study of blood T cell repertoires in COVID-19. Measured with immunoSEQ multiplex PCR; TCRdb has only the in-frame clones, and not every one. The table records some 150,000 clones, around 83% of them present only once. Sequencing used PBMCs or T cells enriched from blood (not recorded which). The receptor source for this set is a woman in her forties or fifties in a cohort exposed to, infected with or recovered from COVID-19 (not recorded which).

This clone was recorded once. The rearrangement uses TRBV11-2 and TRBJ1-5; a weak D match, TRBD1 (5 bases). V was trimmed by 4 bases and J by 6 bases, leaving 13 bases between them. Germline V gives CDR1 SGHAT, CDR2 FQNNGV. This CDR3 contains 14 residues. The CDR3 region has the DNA TGTGCCAGCAGCTCGGCGGGGGGGAGTCAGCCCCAGCATTTT. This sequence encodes CASSSAGGSQPQHF.

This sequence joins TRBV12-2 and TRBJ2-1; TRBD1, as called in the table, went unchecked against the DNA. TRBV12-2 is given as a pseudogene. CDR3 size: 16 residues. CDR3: CASRFFQATPRNEQFF. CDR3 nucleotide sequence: TGTGCAAGTCGCTTTTTTCAGGCCACCCCTCGGAATGAGCAGTTCTTC.

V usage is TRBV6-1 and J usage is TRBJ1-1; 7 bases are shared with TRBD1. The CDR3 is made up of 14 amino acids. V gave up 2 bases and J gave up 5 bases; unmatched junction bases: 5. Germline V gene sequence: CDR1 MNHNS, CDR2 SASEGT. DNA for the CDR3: TGTGCCAGCAGTGAATTGAGGGGGCTGACTGAAGCTTTCTTT. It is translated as CASSELRGLTEAFF.

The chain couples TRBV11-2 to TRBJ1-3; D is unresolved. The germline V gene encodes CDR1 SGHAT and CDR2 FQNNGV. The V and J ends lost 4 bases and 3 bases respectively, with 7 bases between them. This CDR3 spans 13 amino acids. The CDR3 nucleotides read TGTGCCAGCAGCTACATACATGGAAACACCATATATTTT. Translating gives CASSYIHGNTIYF.

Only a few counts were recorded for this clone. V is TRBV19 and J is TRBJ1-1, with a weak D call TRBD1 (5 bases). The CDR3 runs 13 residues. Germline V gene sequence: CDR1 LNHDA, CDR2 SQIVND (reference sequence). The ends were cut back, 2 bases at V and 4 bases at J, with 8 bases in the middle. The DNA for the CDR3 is TGTGCCAGTAGTATACAGGGAGGCACTGAAGCTTTCTTT. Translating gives CASSIQGGTEAFF.

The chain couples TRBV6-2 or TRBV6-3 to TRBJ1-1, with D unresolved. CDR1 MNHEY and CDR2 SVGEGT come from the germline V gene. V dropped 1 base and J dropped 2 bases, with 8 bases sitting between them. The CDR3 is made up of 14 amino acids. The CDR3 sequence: CASSYYAVNTEAFF. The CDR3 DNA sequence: TGTGCCAGCAGTTACTACGCGGTAAACACTGAAGCTTTCTTT.

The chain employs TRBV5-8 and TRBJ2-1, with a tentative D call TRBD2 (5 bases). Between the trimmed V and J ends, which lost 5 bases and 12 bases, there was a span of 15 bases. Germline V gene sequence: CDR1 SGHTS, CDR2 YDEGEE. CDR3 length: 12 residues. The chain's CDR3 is CASSRSGKGQFF. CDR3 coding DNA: TGTGCCAGCAGTCGTTCCGGGAAGGGGCAGTTCTTC.

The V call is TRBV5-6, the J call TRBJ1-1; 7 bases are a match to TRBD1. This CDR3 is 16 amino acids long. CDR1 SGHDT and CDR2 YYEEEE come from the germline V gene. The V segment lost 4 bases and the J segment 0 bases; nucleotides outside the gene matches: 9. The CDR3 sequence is CASSPETGIMNTEAFF. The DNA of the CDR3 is TGTGCCAGCAGCCCGGAGACAGGGATCATGAACACTGAAGCTTTCTTT.

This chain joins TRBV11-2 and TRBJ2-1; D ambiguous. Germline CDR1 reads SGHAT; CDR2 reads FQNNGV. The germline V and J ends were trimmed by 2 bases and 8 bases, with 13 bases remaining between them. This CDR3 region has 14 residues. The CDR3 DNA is TGTGCCAGCAGCTTAAGCGCGAGCTGGGATGAGCAGTTCTTC. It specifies CASSLSASWDEQFF.

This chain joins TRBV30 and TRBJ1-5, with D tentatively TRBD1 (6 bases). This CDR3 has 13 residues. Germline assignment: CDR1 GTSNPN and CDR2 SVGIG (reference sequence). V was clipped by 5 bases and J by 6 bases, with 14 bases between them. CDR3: CAWDGKGGQPQHF. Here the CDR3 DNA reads TGTGCCTGGGACGGGAAAGGGGGTCAGCCCCAGCATTTT.

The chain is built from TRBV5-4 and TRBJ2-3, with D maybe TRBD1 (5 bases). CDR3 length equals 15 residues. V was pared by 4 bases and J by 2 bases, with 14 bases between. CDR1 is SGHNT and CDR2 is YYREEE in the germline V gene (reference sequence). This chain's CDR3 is CASSNPTDNTDTQYF. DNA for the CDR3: TGTGCCAGCAGCAACCCGACAGATAACACAGATACGCAGTATTTT.

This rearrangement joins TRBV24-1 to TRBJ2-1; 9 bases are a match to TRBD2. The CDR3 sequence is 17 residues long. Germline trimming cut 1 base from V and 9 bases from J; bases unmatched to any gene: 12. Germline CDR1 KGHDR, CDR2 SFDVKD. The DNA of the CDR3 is TGTGCCACCAGTGATTTCGGCAGGGCGGGAGGGCCGAGTGAGCAGTTCTTC. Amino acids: CATSDFGRAGGPSEQFF.

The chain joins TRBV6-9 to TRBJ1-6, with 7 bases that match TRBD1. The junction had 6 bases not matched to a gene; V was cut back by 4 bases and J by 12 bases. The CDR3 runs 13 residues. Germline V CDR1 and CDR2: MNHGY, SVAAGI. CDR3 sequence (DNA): TGTGCCAGCAGTTCCGGGACAGAACGACCCCTCCACTTT. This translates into CASSSGTERPLHF.

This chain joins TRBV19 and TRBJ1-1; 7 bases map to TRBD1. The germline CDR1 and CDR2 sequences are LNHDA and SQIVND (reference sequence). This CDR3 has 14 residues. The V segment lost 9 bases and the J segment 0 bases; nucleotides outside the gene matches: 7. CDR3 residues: CASNPGTVNTEAFF. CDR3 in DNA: TGTGCCAGCAACCCCGGGACAGTGAACACTGAAGCTTTCTTT.